Each of the 15 T cell receptor beta chains below was sequenced from the same sample in a study of blood T cell repertoires in COVID-19. The protocol was immunoSEQ multiplex PCR, while the TCRdb copy is restricted to in-frame clones and leaves out a portion. The sample records approximately 93,000 clones, less than 80% being singletons. The sample taken for sequencing was peripheral blood. The receptors stem from a woman aged 80 or older with acute or convalescent COVID-19.

This chain joins TRBV5-1 and TRBJ2-5, with TRBD1 as a possible D gene (6 bases). The CDR3 is 15 amino acids. The ends were cut back, 4 bases at V and 3 bases at J, with 16 bases in the middle. Germline V gene data show CDR1 as SGHRS and CDR2 as YFSETQ. The CDR3 DNA sequence: TGCGCCAGCAGCCTACAGGGTCGTAAGGAAGAGACCCAGTACTTC. It codes for CASSLQGRKEETQYF.

The chain uses TRBV7-2 and TRBJ2-7; TRBD2 is a possible D gene (6 bases). Deletions cut 1 base from V and 2 bases from J, with 12 bases between. In germline, CDR1 is SGHTA, CDR2 FQGNSA. The CDR3 is 15 amino acids. CDR3 sequence: CASSLVQRATYEQYF. DNA of the CDR3: TGTGCCAGCAGCTTAGTCCAGCGGGCGACCTACGAGCAGTACTTC.

The chain combines TRBV7-9 with TRBJ2-1, with 8 bases aligning to TRBD2. V lost 7 bases and J lost 7; bases outside the gene matches: 9. From germline, CDR1 is SEHNR and CDR2 FQNEAQ (reference sequence). This CDR3 has 14 residues. In nucleotides, the CDR3 is TGTGCCAGCATCAATGCGGGGGGCGAAAATGAGCAGTTCTTC. This translates into CASINAGGENEQFF.

The table lists this clone with a few counts. The genes are TRBV2 and TRBJ2-3; TRBD2 might be the D (5 bases). CDR3 length: 11 amino acids. V lost 6 bases and J 9 bases, leaving 10 bases between the germline ends. The germline CDR1 and CDR2 sequences are SNHLY and FYNNEI. CDR3 amino acids: CASREEGTQYF. In nucleotides, the CDR3 is TGTGCCAGCAGGGAGGAAGGGACGCAGTATTTT.

V and J are TRBV5-4 and TRBJ2-3; no clear D gene. The germline CDR1 and CDR2 sequences are SGHNT and YYREEE (reference sequence). Trimming took off 4 bases at V and 2 bases at J, with 2 bases between the two ends. The CDR3 runs to 11 residues. The CDR3 loop is CASSLTDTQYF. The CDR3 DNA sequence: TGTGCCAGCAGCCTCACAGATACGCAGTATTTT.

The V gene is TRBV27, the J gene TRBJ2-5; 7 bases align to TRBD1. This CDR3 region has 13 residues. The V segment lost 7 bases and the J segment 0 bases; nucleotides outside the gene matches: 2. Germline V lookup: CDR1 MNHEY, CDR2 SMNVEV (reference sequence). The CDR3 region is CASKDRYQETQYF. The CDR3 DNA is TGTGCCAGCAAGGACAGGTACCAAGAGACCCAGTACTTC.

This clone was found a few times. This chain connects TRBV9 to TRBJ2-6; 7 nucleotides line up with TRBD1. The CDR3 extends over 18 amino acids. Trimming cost V 4 bases and J 0 bases; bases outside gene matches: 10. Germline V lookup: CDR1 SGDLS, CDR2 YYNGEE. In nucleotides, the CDR3 is TGTGCCAGCAGCAAATTGGGACAGTTAGGCTCTGGGGCCAACGTCCTGACTTTC. Translated, it gives CASSKLGQLGSGANVLTF.

The chain couples TRBV28 to TRBJ1-2; TRBD1 matches 10 bases. The CDR3 has 14 residues. The V segment lost 6 bases and the J segment 2 bases; nucleotides outside the gene matches: 3. Looked up from germline, CDR1 is MDHEN and CDR2 is SYDVKM. CDR3 nucleotide sequence: TGTGCCAGCAGCCGGGACAGGGGCAACTATGGCTACACCTTC. Translation gives CASSRDRGNYGYTF.

The V call is TRBV9, the J call TRBJ1-4; D is possibly TRBD1 (6 bases). Germline-derived CDR1 and CDR2 are SGDLS and YYNGEE. Between the trimmed V and J ends, which lost 4 bases and 7 bases, there was a span of 14 bases. The CDR3 spans 14 residues. The CDR3 loop is CASSTTGSSEKLFF. CDR3 DNA: TGTGCCAGCAGCACAACAGGGTCTAGTGAAAAACTGTTTTTT.

The CDR3 bases are TGCGCCAGCAGCTACCTACAGATGTTAGCCAAAAACATTCAGTACTTC. It is translated as CASSYLQMLAKNIQYF. This rearrangement joins TRBV5-1 to TRBJ2-4; no clear D gene. Germline CDR1 reads SGHRS; CDR2 reads YFSETQ. The CDR3 extends over 16 amino acids. The V gene lost 3 bases and the J gene lost 0 bases, with 13 bases spanning the gap. Full variable domain (missing parts from reference TRBV5-1 and TRBJ2-4): KAGVTQTPRYLIKTRGQQVTLSCSPISGHRSVSWYQQTPGQGLQFLFEYFSETQRNKGNFPGRFSGRQFSNSRSEMNVSTLELGDSALYLCASSYLQMLAKNIQYFGAGTRLSVL.

The V gene is TRBV15, the J gene TRBJ1-1; the D gene is possibly TRBD1 (6 bases). CDR3 length: 15 residues. The V gene lost 4 bases and the J gene lost 5 bases, with 17 bases spanning the gap. CDR1 is LNHNV, CDR2 YYDKDF, per germline (reference sequence). As DNA, the CDR3 is TGTGCCACCAGCAACGTCGTAGGGGGTTGGACTGAAGCTTTCTTT. Translating it yields CATSNVVGGWTEAFF.

This chain connects TRBV18 to TRBJ1-1; weak D call: TRBD1 (6 bases). The CDR3 has 14 amino acids. V shed 8 bases and J shed 7 bases, with 20 bases lying between them. CDR1 and CDR2 from the germline V gene are KGHSH and LQKENI. In DNA form, the CDR3 reads TGTGCCAGCCTCACGGGGGGCGCAGGTATTGAAGCTTTCTTT. Protein sequence: CASLTGGAGIEAFF.

The chain recombines TRBV30 with TRBJ2-3; D is unclear. The V end lost 1 base, the J end lost 0 bases, and 11 bases lay between the germline ends. CDR1 GTSNPN and CDR2 SVGIG come from the germline V gene (reference sequence). This CDR3 is built from 15 residues. The CDR3 bases are TGTGCCTGGAGTGGCCAGACACTTAGCACAGATACGCAGTATTTT. This sequence encodes CAWSGQTLSTDTQYF.

Of note for this clone: One end of the junction varies from germline; a read error may be responsible. This sample also contains other DNA sequences that code for the same CDR3. This chain links TRBV7-3 with TRBJ1-1; possibly TRBD1 for D (5 bases). Germline-derived CDR1 and CDR2 are SGHTA and FQGTGA. The CDR3 totals 14 residues. This CDR3 reads CASSSVRGNTEAFF. In DNA form, the CDR3 reads TGTGCCAGCAGTTCGGTTAGGGGTAACACTGAAGCCTTCTTT.

The rearrangement joins TRBV7-2 to TRBJ2-1; a possible D gene is TRBD1 (6 bases). Per the germline V gene, CDR1 is SGHTA and CDR2 is FQGNSA. Trimming left V 5 bases short and J 8 bases short, with 16 bases between. This CDR3 has 14 amino acids. The DNA of the CDR3 is TGTGCCAGCAGCGCCAGACAGGCGTCGCATGAGCAGTTCTTC. Translating gives CASSARQASHEQFF.